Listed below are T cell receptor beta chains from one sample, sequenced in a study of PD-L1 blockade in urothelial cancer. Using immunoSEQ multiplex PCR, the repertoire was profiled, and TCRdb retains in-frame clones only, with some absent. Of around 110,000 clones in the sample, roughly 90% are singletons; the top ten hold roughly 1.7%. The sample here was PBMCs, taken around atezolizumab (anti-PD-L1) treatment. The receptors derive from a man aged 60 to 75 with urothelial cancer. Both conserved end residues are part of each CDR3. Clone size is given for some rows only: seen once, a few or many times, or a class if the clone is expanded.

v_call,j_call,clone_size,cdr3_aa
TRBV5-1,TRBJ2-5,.,CASSLERGVETQYF
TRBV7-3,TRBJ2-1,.,CASSLTSGRLDEQFF
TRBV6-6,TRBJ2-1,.,CASSKLAGKLNEQFF
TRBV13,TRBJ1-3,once,CASSIYRVSGNTIYF
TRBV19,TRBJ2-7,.,CASSGLGTAGEQYF
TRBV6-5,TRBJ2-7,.,CASSSGTGGYEQYF
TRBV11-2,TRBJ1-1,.,CASSLKRNTEAFF
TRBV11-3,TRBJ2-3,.,CASSGGLTSGAHTQYF
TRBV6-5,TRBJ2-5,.,CASSFGGLQETQYF
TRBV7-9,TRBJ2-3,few,CASSPPGVRADTQYF
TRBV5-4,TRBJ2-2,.,CASSLGVAGTLFTGELFF
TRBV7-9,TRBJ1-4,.,CASSLETGGGEKLFF